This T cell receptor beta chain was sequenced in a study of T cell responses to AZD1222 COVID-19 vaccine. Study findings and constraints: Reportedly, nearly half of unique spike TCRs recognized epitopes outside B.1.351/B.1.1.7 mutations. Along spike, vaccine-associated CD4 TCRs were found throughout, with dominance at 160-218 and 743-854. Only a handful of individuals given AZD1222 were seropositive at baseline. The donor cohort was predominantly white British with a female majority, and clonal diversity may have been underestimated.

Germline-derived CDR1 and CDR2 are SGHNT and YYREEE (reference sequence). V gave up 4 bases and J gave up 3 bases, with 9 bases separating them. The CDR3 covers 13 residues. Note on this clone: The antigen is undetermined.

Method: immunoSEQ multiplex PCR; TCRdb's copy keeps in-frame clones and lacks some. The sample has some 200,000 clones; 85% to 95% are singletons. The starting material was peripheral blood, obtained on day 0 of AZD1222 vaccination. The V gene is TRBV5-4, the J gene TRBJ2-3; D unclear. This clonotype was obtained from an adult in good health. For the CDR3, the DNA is TGTGCCAGCAGCATCACGGAAACAGATACGCAGTATTTT. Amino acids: CASSITETDTQYF.